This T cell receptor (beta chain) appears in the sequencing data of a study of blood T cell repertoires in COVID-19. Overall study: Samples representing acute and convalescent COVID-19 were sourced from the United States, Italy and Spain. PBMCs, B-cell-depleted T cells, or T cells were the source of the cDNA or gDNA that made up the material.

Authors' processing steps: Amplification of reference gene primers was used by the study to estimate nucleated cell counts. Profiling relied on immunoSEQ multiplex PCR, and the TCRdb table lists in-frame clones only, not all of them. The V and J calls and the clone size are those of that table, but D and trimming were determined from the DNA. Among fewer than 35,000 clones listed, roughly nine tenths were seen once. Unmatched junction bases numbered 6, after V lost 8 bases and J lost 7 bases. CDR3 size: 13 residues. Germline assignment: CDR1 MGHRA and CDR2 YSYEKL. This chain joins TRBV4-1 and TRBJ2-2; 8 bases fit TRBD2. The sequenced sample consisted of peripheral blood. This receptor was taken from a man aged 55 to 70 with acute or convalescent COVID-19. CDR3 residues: CASEREQGGELFF. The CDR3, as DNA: TGCGCCAGCGAGCGGGAGCAGGGCGGGGAGCTGTTTTTT.